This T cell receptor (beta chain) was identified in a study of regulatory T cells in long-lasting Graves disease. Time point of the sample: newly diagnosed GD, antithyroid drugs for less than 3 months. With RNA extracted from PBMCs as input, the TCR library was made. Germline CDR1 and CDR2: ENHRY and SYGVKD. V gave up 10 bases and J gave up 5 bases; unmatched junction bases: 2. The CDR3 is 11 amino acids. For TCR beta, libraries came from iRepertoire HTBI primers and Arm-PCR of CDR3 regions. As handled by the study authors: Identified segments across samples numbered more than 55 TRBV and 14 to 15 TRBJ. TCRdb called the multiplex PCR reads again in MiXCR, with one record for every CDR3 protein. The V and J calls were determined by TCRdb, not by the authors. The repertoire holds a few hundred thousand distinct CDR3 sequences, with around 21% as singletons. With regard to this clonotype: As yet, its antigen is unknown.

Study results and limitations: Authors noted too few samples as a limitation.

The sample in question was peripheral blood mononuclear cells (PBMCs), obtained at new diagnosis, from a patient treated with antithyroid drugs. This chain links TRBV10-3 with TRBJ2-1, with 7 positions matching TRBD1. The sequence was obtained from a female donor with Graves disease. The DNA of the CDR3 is TGTGCCACCGGACAGGACAATGAGCAGTTCTTC. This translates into CATGQDNEQFF.